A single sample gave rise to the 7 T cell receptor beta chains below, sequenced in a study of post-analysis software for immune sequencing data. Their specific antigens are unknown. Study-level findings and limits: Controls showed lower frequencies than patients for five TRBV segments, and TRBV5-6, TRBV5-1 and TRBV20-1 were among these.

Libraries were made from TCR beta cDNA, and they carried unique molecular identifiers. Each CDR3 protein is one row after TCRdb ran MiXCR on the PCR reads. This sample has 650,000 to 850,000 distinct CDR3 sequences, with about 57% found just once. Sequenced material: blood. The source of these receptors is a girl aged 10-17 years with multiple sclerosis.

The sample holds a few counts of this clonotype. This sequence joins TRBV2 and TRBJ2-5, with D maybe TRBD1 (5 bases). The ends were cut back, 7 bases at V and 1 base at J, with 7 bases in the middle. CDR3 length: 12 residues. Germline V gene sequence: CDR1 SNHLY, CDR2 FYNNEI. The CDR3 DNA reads TGTGCCAGCATGGGGCTCCAAGAGACCCAGTACTTC. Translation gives CASMGLQETQYF.

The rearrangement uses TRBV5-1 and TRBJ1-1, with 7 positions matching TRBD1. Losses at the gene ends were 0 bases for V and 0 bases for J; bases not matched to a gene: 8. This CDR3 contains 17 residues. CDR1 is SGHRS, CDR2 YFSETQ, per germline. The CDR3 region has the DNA TGCGCCAGCAGCTTGGTAGGGAAGGGGGCCATGAACACTGAAGCTTTCTTT. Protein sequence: CASSLVGKGAMNTEAFF.

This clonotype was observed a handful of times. CDR3 protein: CASSFVAGRTDTQYF. In nucleotides, the CDR3 is TGTGCCAGCAGTTTTGTAGCGGGACGCACAGATACGCAGTATTTT. The rearrangement links TRBV12-3 or TRBV12-4 to TRBJ2-3; 8 bases align to TRBD2. V trimming: 3 bases; J trimming: 1 base; junction bases outside the gene matches: 3. This CDR3 region has 15 residues.

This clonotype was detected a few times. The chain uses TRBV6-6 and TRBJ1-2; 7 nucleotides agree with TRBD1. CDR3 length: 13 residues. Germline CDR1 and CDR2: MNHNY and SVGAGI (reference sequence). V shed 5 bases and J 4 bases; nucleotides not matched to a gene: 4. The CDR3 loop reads CASSRGQVYGYTF. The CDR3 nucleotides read TGTGCCAGCAGTCGAGGACAGGTCTATGGCTACACCTTC.

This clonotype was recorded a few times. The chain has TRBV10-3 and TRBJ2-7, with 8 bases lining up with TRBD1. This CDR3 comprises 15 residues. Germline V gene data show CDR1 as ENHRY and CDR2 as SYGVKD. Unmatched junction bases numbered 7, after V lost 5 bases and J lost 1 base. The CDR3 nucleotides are TGTGCCATCAGTCCTGGGGACAGGCCATCCTACGAGCAGTACTTC. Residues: CAISPGDRPSYEQYF.

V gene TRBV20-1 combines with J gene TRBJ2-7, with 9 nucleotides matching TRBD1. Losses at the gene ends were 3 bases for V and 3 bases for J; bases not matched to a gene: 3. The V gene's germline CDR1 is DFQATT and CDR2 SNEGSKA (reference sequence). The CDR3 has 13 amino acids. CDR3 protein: CSARGQGIYEQYF. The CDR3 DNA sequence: TGCAGTGCTAGGGGACAGGGAATCTACGAGCAGTACTTC.

CDR3 DNA: TGTGCCAGCAGCCAAAATAATTCACCCCTCCACTTT. Amino acid sequence: CASSQNNSPLHF. The chain recombines TRBV3-1 with TRBJ1-6; D remains unclear. With 2 bases removed from V and 5 bases from J, the gap between germline ends came to 1 base. The CDR3 spans 12 residues. Germline V gene lookup returns CDR1 LGHDT and CDR2 YNNKEL (reference sequence). The full variable domain, completed using reference TRBV3-1 and TRBJ1-6, is DTAVSQTPKYLVTQMGNDKSIKCEQNLGHDTMYWYKQDSKKFLKIMFSYNNKELIINETVPNRFSPKSPDKAHLNLHINSLELGDSAVYFCASSQNNSPLHFGNGTRLTVT.